Each of the 16 T cell receptor beta chains below was sequenced from the same sample in a study of shared clonotypes between healthy human individuals. CD45RO-negative CD8 cells positively selected for CCR7 made up the naive population, which excluded terminally differentiated effector memory CD45RA+ cells. Data came from immunoSEQ multiplex PCR; TCRdb stores just in-frame clones and leaves some out. Of around 2,000,000 clones listed, about 95% are singletons. Sequencing was performed on naive CD8+ T cells sorted from blood. These TCRs come from a young man in good health.

This chain links TRBV2 with TRBJ2-7; D gene ambiguous. The CDR3 extends over 14 amino acids. Trimming shortened V by 0 bases and J by 3 bases, and 9 bases separated the two germline ends. Germline lookup yields CDR1 SNHLY and CDR2 FYNNEI. CDR3 sequence (DNA): TGTGCCAGCAGTGAAGCGGGGTGGGGCTACGAGCAGTACTTC. It is translated as CASSEAGWGYEQYF.

The chain joins TRBV7-9 to TRBJ2-7, with 7 bases fitting TRBD1. This CDR3 comprises 14 residues. The V and J ends lost 5 bases and 4 bases, in that order; junction bases with no gene match: 8. The germline CDR1 and CDR2 sequences are SEHNR and FQNEAQ (reference sequence). Written as DNA, the CDR3 is TGTGCCAGCAGCCCCCCGGACAGGCAATACGAGCAGTACTTC. Amino acids: CASSPPDRQYEQYF.

The V gene is TRBV6-5, the J gene TRBJ1-1; 7 positions match TRBD1. V dropped 6 bases and J dropped 3; count of bases not matched to a gene: 7. Germline V gene sequence: CDR1 MNHEY, CDR2 SVGAGI. The CDR3 is made up of 14 amino acids. CDR3 coding DNA: TGTGCCAGCAGAAGGGGGCAGTTAGACACTGAAGCTTTCTTT. This codes for CASRRGQLDTEAFF.

J is TRBJ2-5 and V is TRBV9; tentatively, D is TRBD2 (6 bases). V lost 4 bases to trimming and J lost 5 bases, with 15 bases between them. The length of the CDR3 is 14 residues. The V gene's germline CDR1 is SGDLS and CDR2 YYNGEE. CDR3 sequence reads: CASSSSGSMETQYF. CDR3 bases: TGTGCCAGCAGCTCCTCCGGGAGTATGGAGACCCAGTACTTC.

The gene calls are TRBV7-9 and TRBJ2-6; TRBD1 might be the D (6 bases). The CDR3 consists of 15 residues. The V end was cut by 5 bases, the J end by 0 bases, with 8 bases between. CDR1 and CDR2 (germline): SEHNR, FQNEAQ (reference sequence). CDR3 residues: CASSAGASGANVLTF. CDR3 sequence (DNA): TGTGCCAGCAGCGCAGGGGCCTCTGGGGCCAACGTCCTGACTTTC. The whole variable domain, filled in from reference TRBV7-9 and TRBJ2-6, reads DTGVSQNPRHKITKRGQNVTFRCDPISEHNRLYWYRQTLGQGPEFLTYFQNEAQLEKSRLLSDRFSAERPKGSFSTLEIQRTEQGDSAMYLCASSAGASGANVLTFGAGSRLTVL.

The chain carries TRBV11-2 and TRBJ2-2; no definite D call. Germline CDR1 SGHAT, CDR2 FQNNGV. CDR3 size: 18 residues. V lost 4 bases and J 3 bases, leaving 21 bases between the germline ends. The CDR3 DNA is TGTGCCAGCAGCTCAACGCTAAGGTCCAGCCGAGACACCGGGGAGCTGTTTTTT. It yields the protein CASSSTLRSSRDTGELFF.

The CDR3 nucleotides are TGTGCCAGCAGAAACTCACAGGGGGCCTTCTCCTACGAGCAGTACTTC. It yields the protein CASRNSQGAFSYEQYF. The rearrangement links TRBV28 to TRBJ2-7; TRBD1 matches 9 bases. V shed 6 bases and J 0 bases; nucleotides not matched to a gene: 9. The CDR3 totals 16 residues. The germline gives CDR1 MDHEN, CDR2 SYDVKM.

This chain uses TRBV4-1 with TRBJ2-4; 8 nucleotides agree with TRBD1. Germline V gene data show CDR1 as MGHRA and CDR2 as YSYEKL. V lost 0 bases to trimming and J lost 15 bases; unmatched junction nucleotides: 13. The CDR3 sequence is 15 residues long. The CDR3 nucleotides are TGCGCCAGCAGCCAAGAGGATGGACAGGGTTTCGGGGCGTACTTC. Translating it yields CASSQEDGQGFGAYF.

The sample holds one count of this clone. The V call is TRBV6-5, the J call TRBJ2-1; 9 positions agree with TRBD2. Trimming at V came to 6 bases and at J to 5 bases, leaving 2 bases not matched to a gene. Germline V gene data show CDR1 as MNHEY and CDR2 as SVGAGI. The CDR3 covers 13 residues. The CDR3 region is CASRLAGNNEQFF. CDR3 nucleotides: TGTGCCAGCAGGCTAGCGGGAAACAATGAGCAGTTCTTC.

A remark on this clone: Other nucleotide sequences in the sample specify the same CDR3. V is TRBV5-6 and J is TRBJ2-7; D possibly corresponds to TRBD2 (5 bases). The germline V gene encodes CDR1 SGHDT and CDR2 YYEEEE. V was pared by 2 bases and J by 3 bases, with 6 bases between. CDR3 length equals 12 residues. Here the CDR3 reads CASSFRGYEQYF. The CDR3 DNA follows: TGTGCCAGCAGCTTCCGGGGCTACGAGCAGTACTTC.

The V call is TRBV4-1, the J call TRBJ2-1, with 7 bases lining up with TRBD1. The CDR3 has 14 residues. Trimming cost V 3 bases and J 4 bases; bases outside gene matches: 3. The germline V gene has CDR1 MGHRA and CDR2 YSYEKL. The DNA for the CDR3 is TGCGCCAGCAGCCATGGCAGGGGGTACAATGAGCAGTTCTTC. Protein sequence: CASSHGRGYNEQFF.

The rearrangement joins TRBV5-4 to TRBJ2-7; D may be TRBD1 or TRBD2 (6 bases each). CDR1 is SGHNT and CDR2 is YYREEE in the germline V gene (reference sequence). V dropped 2 bases and J dropped 5 bases, with 14 bases sitting between them. The CDR3 covers 14 residues. The CDR3 region is CASSFEGGPHEQYF. The CDR3 DNA is TGTGCCAGCAGCTTTGAGGGGGGCCCCCACGAGCAGTACTTC.

CDR3 sequence (DNA): TGCAGCGTTGTAGATCAGGCCAACGTCCTGACTTTC. Translated: CSVVDQANVLTF. V usage is TRBV29-1 and J usage is TRBJ2-6, with unresolved D. There are 12 residues in the CDR3. Between the trimmed V and J ends, which lost 4 bases and 6 bases, there was a span of 7 bases. CDR1 SQVTM and CDR2 ANQGSEA come from the germline V gene.

This rearrangement joins TRBV9 to TRBJ1-6, with unresolved D. Trimming took off 0 bases at V and 9 bases at J, with 19 bases between the two ends. The CDR3 covers 17 residues. Germline values: CDR1 SGDLS, CDR2 YYNGEE. The DNA of the CDR3 is TGTGCCAGCAGCGTAGGGAGGTCCGGACTCCCATCTTCACCCCTCCACTTT. Translated: CASSVGRSGLPSSPLHF. The whole variable domain, filled in from reference TRBV9 and TRBJ1-6, reads DSGVTQTPKHLITATGQRVTLRCSPRSGDLSVYWYQQSLDQGLQFLIQYYNGEERAKGNILERFSAQQFPDLHSELNLSSLELGDSALYFCASSVGRSGLPSSPLHFGNGTRLTVT.

This clone was picked up one time. The CDR3 DNA reads as TGTGCCAGCAGCCCGGGACAGGGGTTATACGAGCAGTACTTC. Its translation is CASSPGQGLYEQYF. J is TRBJ2-7 and V is TRBV5-4, with TRBD1 matching over 10 bases. V was clipped by 4 bases and J by 4 bases; unmatched bases: 5. This CDR3 has 14 residues. Germline loops: CDR1 SGHNT, CDR2 YYREEE (reference sequence).

The chain joins TRBV2 to TRBJ2-3; a weak D match, TRBD1 (5 bases). Trimming removed 3 bases at V and 11 bases at J, with 9 bases between. From germline, CDR1 is SNHLY and CDR2 FYNNEI. The CDR3 length is 11 residues. CDR3 in DNA: TGTGCCAGCAGTGAGGTCCAGGGGCAGTATTTT. Its translation is CASSEVQGQYF.